This TCR beta chain was captured by sequencing in a study of blood T cell repertoires in COVID-19. Cohorts were assigned according to the clinical history that participants reported. Study processing details: Researchers report that nucleated cell counts were estimated from reference gene primer amplification. TCRdb's table, derived via immunoSEQ multiplex PCR, lists solely in-frame clones and lacks some. V, J and clone size are taken as reported in that table, and D and trimming were inferred from the DNA itself. The sample lists about 220,000 clones, 86% occurring once. The length of the CDR3 is 12 residues. Germline loops: CDR1 SQVTM, CDR2 ANQGSEA. V lost 6 bases, J lost 1 base, and 9 bases lay in between. Of note for this clone: At the DNA level, this CDR3 is encoded by other sequences in the same sample as well.

The specimen sequenced was PBMCs or T cells enriched from blood (not recorded which). The rearrangement links TRBV29-1 to TRBJ1-1; a possible D gene is TRBD1 (5 bases). The source of this sequence is a woman between 40 and 55 years old with acute COVID-19. CDR3: CSVVRGNTEAFF. In nucleotides, the CDR3 is TGCAGCGTCGTAAGGGGGAACACTGAAGCTTTCTTT.